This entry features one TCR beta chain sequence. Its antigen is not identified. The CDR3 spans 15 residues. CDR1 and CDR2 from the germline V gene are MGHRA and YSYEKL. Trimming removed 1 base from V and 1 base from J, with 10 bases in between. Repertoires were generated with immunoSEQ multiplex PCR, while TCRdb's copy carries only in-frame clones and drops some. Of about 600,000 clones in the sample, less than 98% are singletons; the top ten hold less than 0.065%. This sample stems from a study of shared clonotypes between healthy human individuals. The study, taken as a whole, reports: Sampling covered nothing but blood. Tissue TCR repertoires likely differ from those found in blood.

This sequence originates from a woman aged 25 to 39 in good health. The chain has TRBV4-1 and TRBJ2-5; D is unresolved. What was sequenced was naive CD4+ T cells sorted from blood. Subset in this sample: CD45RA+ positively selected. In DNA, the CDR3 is TGCGCCAGCAGCCAAGGACAACCACTCCAAGAGACCCAGTACTTC. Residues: CASSQGQPLQETQYF.